This passage covers 30 T cell receptor beta chains from one sample sequenced in a study of cytomegalovirus exposure and HLA in healthy donors. Only in-frame clones appear in the TCRdb table, and some are missing; sequencing was by immunoSEQ multiplex PCR. This sample yields over 200,000 clones, of which less than 90% are seen a single time; around 5.5% belongs to the top ten. The material sequenced was PBMCs. These receptors came from a woman aged 18-29 years in good health and CMV-seronegative.

The rearrangement links TRBV7-9 to TRBJ1-4, with D perhaps matching TRBD1 (6 bases). CDR1 is SEHNR and CDR2 is FQNEAQ in the germline V gene (reference sequence). This CDR3 is built from 15 residues. V was shortened by 1 base and J by 7 bases, with 13 bases between the two germline ends. In DNA, the CDR3 is TGTGCCAGCAGCTTAGTAGGGGGGAGTGGTGAAAAACTGTTTTTT. Translation: CASSLVGGSGEKLFF.

This chain joins TRBV7-3 and TRBJ1-1; 7 bases agree with TRBD1. The CDR3 spans 13 residues. Losses at the gene ends were 5 bases for V and 11 bases for J; bases not matched to a gene: 11. In germline, CDR1 is SGHTA, CDR2 FQGTGA. The CDR3 sequence is CASSPRQGTRAFF. CDR3 nucleotide sequence: TGTGCCAGCAGCCCTCGACAGGGAACAAGGGCTTTCTTT.

CDR3 amino acids: CASSLWGGQPQHF. Written as DNA, the CDR3 is TGTGCCAGCAGTTTATGGGGGGGGCAGCCCCAGCATTTT. V is TRBV27 and J is TRBJ1-5, with D tentatively TRBD1 (5 bases). The CDR3 runs to 13 residues. CDR1 is MNHEY and CDR2 is SMNVEV in the germline V gene (reference sequence). V was trimmed by 1 base and J by 7 bases, leaving 8 bases between them.

This chain links TRBV4-1 with TRBJ2-7; 9 nucleotides match TRBD2. Germline V gene sequence: CDR1 MGHRA, CDR2 YSYEKL. V lost 4 bases, J lost 5 bases, and 12 bases stayed unmatched. The CDR3 loop spans 16 amino acids. The CDR3 loop reads CASSLTSGGVRDEQYF. DNA of the CDR3: TGCGCCAGCAGCCTGACTAGCGGCGGGGTAAGGGACGAGCAGTACTTC.

V is TRBV6-5 and J is TRBJ2-7; D might be TRBD1 (6 bases). Per germline, CDR1 MNHEY and CDR2 SVGAGI. The CDR3 consists of 14 residues. Trimming removed 6 bases at V and 7 bases at J, with 19 bases between. The CDR3: CASRTQWTAPEQYF. The CDR3 DNA is TGTGCCAGCAGAACCCAATGGACAGCTCCGGAGCAGTACTTC.

In its sample, this clone was seen once. The V gene is TRBV19, the J gene TRBJ1-5; perhaps TRBD1 as D (5 bases). Germline-derived CDR1 and CDR2 are LNHDA and SQIVND (reference sequence). CDR3 length: 14 residues. V was shortened by 6 bases and J by 6 bases, with 15 bases between the two germline ends. For the CDR3, the DNA is TGTGCCAGTAGCACTATTCAGGGAGGTCAGCCCCAGCATTTT. Amino acid sequence: CASSTIQGGQPQHF.

V usage is TRBV2 and J usage is TRBJ2-5; D may be TRBD1 or TRBD2 (6 bases each). Germline CDR1 is SNHLY and CDR2 is FYNNEI. CDR3 length: 14 residues. The V gene lost 11 bases and the J gene lost 3 bases, with 19 bases spanning the gap. The CDR3 DNA reads TGTGCCTCATCGGGGGCCTCTCGGGAAGAGACCCAGTACTTC. Protein sequence: CASSGASREETQYF.

To note about this clone: An end of the junction differs from the germline gene, which may be a read error. The chain combines TRBV2 with TRBJ1-1; D not certain. Germline V gene sequence: CDR1 SNHLY, CDR2 FYNNEI. The CDR3 contains 8 residues. The CDR3 is CASRDPLF. The CDR3 nucleotides read TGTGCCAGCAGAGACCCCCTATTT.

This clone has just a few counts. This sequence joins TRBV10-3 and TRBJ2-7, with D possibly TRBD2 on 6 matching bases. The V end lost 8 bases, the J end lost 0 bases, and 11 bases lay between the germline ends. The CDR3 is 13 residues long. Germline CDR1 ENHRY, CDR2 SYGVKD. CDR3 sequence (DNA): TGTGCCATCGCCGGGAGCCTCTCCTACGAGCAGTACTTC. Translated: CAIAGSLSYEQYF.

The DNA for the CDR3 is TGTGCCTGGAGTGTACTGGGATCGAGTGGTGCGCAGTTCTTC. It codes for CAWSVLGSSGAQFF. The chain is built from TRBV30 and TRBJ2-1; D uncertain. The CDR3 runs 14 residues. Germline lookup yields CDR1 GTSNPN and CDR2 SVGIG (reference sequence). V was clipped by 0 bases and J by 12 bases, with 18 bases between them.

This chain connects TRBV30 to TRBJ2-3, with D perhaps TRBD2 (6 bases). CDR3 length: 17 amino acids. Germline loops: CDR1 GTSNPN, CDR2 SVGIG (reference sequence). V was pared by 4 bases and J by 6 bases, with 26 bases between. This CDR3 reads CAWNRGLKARKGDTQYF. CDR3 in DNA: TGTGCCTGGAATAGGGGACTCAAGGCCCGGAAGGGGGATACGCAGTATTTT.

V is TRBV27 and J is TRBJ2-3; no definite D call. The ends were cut back, 4 bases at V and 2 bases at J, with 10 bases in the middle. Germline values: CDR1 MNHEY, CDR2 SMNVEV (reference sequence). This CDR3 has 14 residues. The CDR3 DNA follows: TGTGCCAGCAGTTGGCGCAGGATCACAGATACGCAGTATTTT. It translates to CASSWRRITDTQYF.

The chain is built from TRBV27 and TRBJ2-1; D uncertain. The V end lost 3 bases, the J end lost 2 bases, and 17 bases lay between the germline ends. The germline V gene encodes CDR1 MNHEY and CDR2 SMNVEV (reference sequence). The CDR3 length is 17 residues. CDR3 residues: CASSLRSGFQAYNEQFF. The DNA of the CDR3 is TGTGCCAGCAGTTTGCGATCCGGTTTTCAAGCCTACAATGAGCAGTTCTTC.

This clone was counted a single time. The J gene is TRBJ1-1, the V gene TRBV9, with a possible D match to TRBD1 (5 bases). V was clipped by 4 bases and J by 0 bases, with 10 bases between them. The CDR3 runs to 14 residues. Germline CDR1 reads SGDLS; CDR2 reads YYNGEE. The CDR3 spells CASSYGTVNTEAFF. CDR3 DNA: TGTGCCAGCAGCTACGGGACGGTGAACACTGAAGCTTTCTTT.

J is TRBJ1-2 and V is TRBV6-1; D gene ambiguous. The CDR3 has 13 residues. Germline values: CDR1 MNHNS, CDR2 SASEGT. V was clipped by 8 bases and J by 2 bases, with 12 bases between them. CDR3 region: CASVVTANYGYTF. The CDR3 bases are TGTGCCAGCGTCGTTACGGCGAACTATGGCTACACCTTC.

The table lists this clone with a few counts. The chain combines TRBV6-5 with TRBJ1-2; TRBD1 might be the D (6 bases). CDR3 length equals 13 residues. The germline V and J ends were trimmed by 6 bases and 7 bases, with 15 bases remaining between them. Germline loops: CDR1 MNHEY, CDR2 SVGAGI. This CDR3 is CASRRDVQGGYTF. The DNA for the CDR3 is TGTGCCAGCAGACGGGACGTACAGGGTGGCTACACCTTC.

This rearrangement joins TRBV27 to TRBJ1-5, with D maybe TRBD1 (6 bases). Germline loops: CDR1 MNHEY, CDR2 SMNVEV (reference sequence). V was trimmed by 6 bases and J by 4 bases, leaving 10 bases between them. The CDR3 runs to 13 residues. CDR3 DNA: TGTGCCAGCAGCGGACAGCTAAATCAGCCCCAGCATTTT. Its protein is CASSGQLNQPQHF.

The chain joins TRBV27 to TRBJ2-1; D may be TRBD2 (5 bases). CDR1 is MNHEY, CDR2 SMNVEV, per germline (reference sequence). V gave up 3 bases and J gave up 9 bases, with 9 bases separating them. The CDR3 runs to 12 residues. This chain's CDR3 is CASSFRGREQFF. CDR3 nucleotides: TGTGCCAGCAGTTTTCGAGGGCGTGAGCAGTTCTTC.

This clone appeared once. The chain uses TRBV30 and TRBJ2-1; no clear D gene. This CDR3 contains 14 residues. The V gene lost 2 bases and the J gene lost 4 bases, with 12 bases spanning the gap. In germline, CDR1 is GTSNPN, CDR2 SVGIG (reference sequence). Written as DNA, the CDR3 is TGTGCCTGGAGTCCAACGACGACTTACAATGAGCAGTTCTTC. It specifies CAWSPTTTYNEQFF.

V is TRBV30 and J is TRBJ2-3, with TRBD2 as a possible D gene (5 bases). The CDR3 is made up of 18 amino acids. V lost 0 bases, J lost 6 bases, and 25 bases lay in between. CDR1 and CDR2 from the germline V gene are GTSNPN and SVGIG (reference sequence). The CDR3 DNA is TGTGCCTGGAGTGTATTCCGGACCTTGAGGGCGGGTGGGGATACGCAGTATTTT. As protein: CAWSVFRTLRAGGDTQYF.

The table lists this clone with a count of one. The gene calls are TRBV5-4 and TRBJ2-1; 10 nucleotides align to TRBD2. Germline values: CDR1 SGHNT, CDR2 YYREEE (reference sequence). The V gene end was trimmed by 9 bases and the J gene end by 7 bases; junction bases not matched to a gene: 10. The CDR3 is 14 residues long. The CDR3 DNA sequence: TGTGCCACTAAACTAGCGGGGTTTAGGAATGAGCAGTTCTTC. Its protein is CATKLAGFRNEQFF.

V and J are TRBV7-9 and TRBJ2-7, with 10 bases identical to TRBD1. Germline V gene sequence: CDR1 SEHNR, CDR2 FQNEAQ (reference sequence). This CDR3 has 17 residues. V gave up 6 bases and J gave up 1 base; unmatched junction bases: 12. The DNA for the CDR3 is TGTGCCAGCAGTTCTCTCCCGGGACAGGGGTTTTCCTACGAGCAGTACTTC. Its protein product is CASSSLPGQGFSYEQYF.

J is TRBJ1-2 and V is TRBV4-1, with D perhaps matching TRBD1 (6 bases). Per the germline V gene, CDR1 is MGHRA and CDR2 is YSYEKL. V dropped 3 bases and J dropped 2 bases, with 19 bases sitting between them. The CDR3 extends over 17 amino acids. CDR3 in DNA: TGCGCCAGCAGCCAGGGGGGATCGGGGGCCTTGAACTATGGCTACACCTTC. This codes for CASSQGGSGALNYGYTF.

The J gene is TRBJ2-2, the V gene TRBV5-1; no clear D gene. Looked up from germline, CDR1 is SGHRS and CDR2 is YFSETQ. The CDR3 consists of 12 residues. With 0 bases removed from V and 8 bases from J, the gap between germline ends came to 5 bases. The CDR3 region is CASSLGRGELFF. CDR3 DNA: TGCGCCAGCAGCTTGGGAAGGGGGGAGCTGTTTTTT.

This clone turned up a few times. This chain's CDR3 is CASRSMMNTEAFF. The CDR3 region has the DNA TGTGCCAGCAGATCGATGATGAACACTGAAGCTTTCTTT. The chain couples TRBV7-3 to TRBJ1-1; no reliable D call. The CDR3 is made up of 13 amino acids. V lost 6 bases and J lost 0, with 8 bases in between. The germline gives CDR1 SGHTA, CDR2 FQGTGA.

This clone occurred a few times. This chain joins TRBV29-1 and TRBJ1-2; D not certain. CDR1 SQVTM and CDR2 ANQGSEA come from the germline V gene. V shed 2 bases and J shed 7 bases, with 11 bases lying between them. This CDR3 spans 12 amino acids. CDR3 nucleotide sequence: TGCAGCGTTGAACAGTTCCGGGGTGGCTACACCTTC. Amino acids: CSVEQFRGGYTF. The full variable domain, with the rest looked up from reference TRBV29-1 and TRBJ1-2, is SAVISQKPSRDICQRGTSLTIQCQVDSQVTMMFWYRQQPGQSLTLIATANQGSEATYESGFVIDKFPISRPNLTFSTLTVSNMSPEDSSIYLCSVEQFRGGYTFGSGTRLTVV.

The CDR3: CASSLGQGEYEQYF. CDR3 coding DNA: TGTGCCAGCAGCCTGGGACAGGGAGAATACGAGCAGTACTTC. The chain has TRBV28 and TRBJ2-7, with TRBD1 matching over 9 bases. Germline V gives CDR1 MDHEN, CDR2 SYDVKM. Trimming took 6 bases from V and 4 from J; bases not matched to a gene: 7. The CDR3 contains 14 residues.

The rearrangement uses TRBV2 and TRBJ2-3; the D call may be TRBD1 or TRBD2 (6 bases each). The V and J ends lost 8 bases and 4 bases respectively, with 16 bases between them. This CDR3 comprises 14 residues. Germline CDR1 reads SNHLY; CDR2 reads FYNNEI. The CDR3: CASSSPGAPDTQYF. CDR3 in DNA: TGTGCCAGCTCTAGCCCGGGGGCGCCAGATACGCAGTATTTT.

The J gene is TRBJ2-7, the V gene TRBV6-5, with 9 bases matching TRBD1. This CDR3 has 14 amino acids. J lost 3 bases, V lost 5 bases, and 5 bases had no gene match. The V gene's germline CDR1 is MNHEY and CDR2 SVGAGI. The CDR3 loop is CASSPGTGNYEQYF. For the CDR3, the DNA is TGTGCCAGCAGTCCCGGGACAGGGAACTACGAGCAGTACTTC.

This chain connects TRBV2 to TRBJ1-5; the D is unclear. Looked up from germline, CDR1 is SNHLY and CDR2 is FYNNEI. Between the trimmed V and J ends, which lost 5 bases and 4 bases, there was a span of 9 bases. This CDR3 comprises 13 residues. The CDR3 loop is CASSYLRNQPQHF. As DNA, the CDR3 is TGTGCCAGCAGTTATCTGAGGAATCAGCCCCAGCATTTT.